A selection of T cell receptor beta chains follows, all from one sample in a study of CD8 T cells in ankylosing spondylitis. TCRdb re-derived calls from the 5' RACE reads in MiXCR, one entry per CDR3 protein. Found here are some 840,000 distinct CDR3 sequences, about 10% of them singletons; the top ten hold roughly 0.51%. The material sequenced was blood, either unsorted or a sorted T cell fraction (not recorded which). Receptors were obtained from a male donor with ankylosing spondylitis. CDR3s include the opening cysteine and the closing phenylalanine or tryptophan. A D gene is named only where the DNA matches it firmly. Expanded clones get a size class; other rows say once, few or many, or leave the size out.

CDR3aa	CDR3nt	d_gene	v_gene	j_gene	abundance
CSASVRGAYEQYF	TGCAGTGCTAGTGTCAGGGGGGCCTACGAGCAGTACTTC	NA	TRBV20-1	TRBJ2-7	many
CASSFQGGFREKLFF	TGCGCCAGCAGCTTCCAGGGCGGATTCAGGGAAAAACTGTTTTTT	NA	TRBV5-1	TRBJ1-4	NA
CASSPLQDQETQYF	TGTGCCAGCTCACCACTCCAGGATCAAGAGACCCAGTACTTC	NA	TRBV18	TRBJ2-5	few
CASSFRTSGGNYEQYF	TGTGCCAGCAGTTTCAGGACTAGCGGGGGGAACTACGAGCAGTACTTC	TRBD2	TRBV6-5	TRBJ2-7	NA
CACRQGNYEQYF	TGCGCCTGTCGACAGGGGAACTACGAGCAGTACTTC	TRBD1	TRBV5-1	TRBJ2-7	few
CASSVGLAGPSYEQYF	TGTGCCAGCAGTGTTGGACTAGCGGGGCCGTCGTACGAGCAGTACTTC	TRBD2	TRBV7-2	TRBJ2-7	few
CASSRLNEQFF	TGTGCCAGCAGTAGGCTTAATGAGCAGTTCTTC	NA	TRBV11-2	TRBJ2-1	many
CASSSRSYQETQYF	TGTGCCAGCAGCTCACGGTCCTACCAAGAGACCCAGTACTTC	NA	TRBV7-8	TRBJ2-5	many
CSAPSRTRGRDEQFF	TGCAGTGCTCCTTCCAGGACTAGAGGGCGGGATGAGCAGTTCTTC	TRBD2	TRBV20-1	TRBJ2-1	few
CAISGAGLAGDSSSYEQYF	TGTGCCATCAGTGGGGCGGGACTAGCGGGAGATAGTAGCTCCTACGAGCAGTACTTC	TRBD2	TRBV10-3	TRBJ2-7	few
CASSVDGQGFINEQFF	TGTGCCAGCAGCGTAGACGGACAGGGATTCATAAATGAGCAGTTCTTC	TRBD1	TRBV9	TRBJ2-1	few
CASSPGQGWGGKLFF	TGTGCCAGCAGTCCGGGACAGGGCTGGGGGGGAAAACTGTTTTTT	TRBD1	TRBV6-1	TRBJ1-4	NA
CAISARGPYNEQFF	TGTGCCATCAGTGCTAGGGGGCCTTACAATGAGCAGTTCTTC	TRBD1	TRBV10-3	TRBJ2-1	many
CASSLAQGSVTQYF	TGCGCCAGCAGCTTGGCCCAGGGAAGCGTGACCCAGTACTTC	NA	TRBV5-1	TRBJ2-5	NA
CSALGLPGDTGELFF	TGCAGCGCCCTCGGGCTCCCCGGGGACACCGGGGAGCTGTTTTTT	NA	TRBV29-1	TRBJ2-2	few
CSAIASGRTGELFF	TGCAGTGCCATCGCTAGCGGGAGGACCGGGGAGCTGTTTTTT	TRBD2	TRBV20-1	TRBJ2-2	many
CASSPRVETHYEQYF	TGCGCCAGCAGCCCTAGGGTCGAGACACACTACGAGCAGTACTTC	NA	TRBV4-3	TRBJ2-7	NA
CASSPILGGQYYNEQFF	TGTGCCAGCTCACCAATATTAGGGGGACAATACTACAATGAGCAGTTCTTC	NA	TRBV18	TRBJ2-1	NA
CSVRQGTETQYF	TGCAGCGTTAGACAGGGAACCGAGACCCAGTACTTC	TRBD1	TRBV29-1	TRBJ2-5	NA
CASSQDGNTDTQYF	TGCGCCAGCAGCCAAGACGGGAACACAGATACGCAGTATTTT	NA	TRBV4-1	TRBJ2-3	many
CASSQDTGQGRRGEQYF	TGCGCCAGCAGCCAAGATACCGGACAGGGGAGAAGAGGCGAGCAGTACTTC	TRBD1	TRBV4-3	TRBJ2-7	few
CASSVVTGSGDTQYF	TGTGCCAGCAGCGTAGTTACAGGGTCTGGGGATACGCAGTATTTT	NA	TRBV9	TRBJ2-3	NA
CASSYRVTGVIGAFF	TGTGCCAGCAGTTATAGGGTGACAGGGGTAATAGGCGCTTTCTTT	TRBD1	TRBV6-5	TRBJ1-1	few
CASSTGQSPGETQYF	TGCGCCAGCAGCACCGGACAGTCTCCGGGAGAGACCCAGTACTTC	NA	TRBV5-1	TRBJ2-5	few
CASSKGQGKSFETQYF	TGTGCCAGCAGCAAAGGACAGGGAAAAAGTTTCGAGACCCAGTACTTC	TRBD1	TRBV7-6	TRBJ2-5	NA
CATGQSYEQYF	TGTGCCACCGGACAGTCCTACGAGCAGTACTTC	NA	TRBV2	TRBJ2-7	NA
CAISAETSYQETQYF	TGTGCCATCAGTGCAGAGACTAGTTACCAAGAGACCCAGTACTTC	NA	TRBV10-3	TRBJ2-5	NA
CASGLGPATGELFF	TGTGCTAGTGGTTTGGGACCAGCCACCGGGGAGCTGTTTTTT	NA	TRBV12-5	TRBJ2-2	NA
CSASGTGKQPQHF	TGCAGTGCCTCTGGGACAGGGAAGCAGCCCCAGCATTTT	TRBD1	TRBV20-1	TRBJ1-5	NA
CASRIDRQIFNQPQHF	TGTGCCAGCAGAATCGACAGACAAATCTTCAATCAGCCCCAGCATTTT	NA	TRBV28	TRBJ1-5	NA
CASSQDGPNTEAFF	TGTGCCAGCAGCCAAGATGGGCCGAACACTGAAGCTTTCTTT	NA	TRBV4-2	TRBJ1-1	many
CASSLYSGDTDTQYF	TGTGCCAGCAGCTTATATAGCGGGGACACAGATACGCAGTATTTT	TRBD2	TRBV7-2	TRBJ2-3	many
CASSLDPGRRTWGYTF	TGTGCCAGCAGCTTAGATCCGGGACGCCGGACGTGGGGCTACACCTTC	NA	TRBV7-2	TRBJ1-2	few
CASSDLFSENTEAFF	TGTGCCAGCAGCGACCTTTTTAGTGAGAACACTGAAGCTTTCTTT	NA	TRBV3-1	TRBJ1-1	NA
CASSPRSLGNIQYF	TGCGCCAGCAGCCCCCGGTCCCTGGGCAACATTCAGTACTTC	NA	TRBV5-1	TRBJ2-4	many
CASSDTPGTGPGYTF	TGCGCCAGCAGCGACACCCCCGGGACAGGGCCCGGCTACACCTTC	TRBD1	TRBV5-1	TRBJ1-2	NA
CSVVEQGSTDTQYF	TGCAGCGTTGTCGAACAGGGAAGCACAGATACGCAGTATTTT	NA	TRBV29-1	TRBJ2-3	few
CASSPLMNTEAFF	TGCGCCAGCAGCCCATTGATGAACACTGAAGCTTTCTTT	NA	TRBV5-1	TRBJ1-1	many
CASCKRGGYNEQFF	TGTGCCAGCTGCAAGCGAGGCGGGTACAATGAGCAGTTCTTC	NA	TRBV25-1	TRBJ2-1	many
CSVGVGPRETQYF	TGCAGCGTTGGTGTGGGGCCTAGGGAGACCCAGTACTTC	NA	TRBV29-1	TRBJ2-5	few
CASSYSPQPNTEAFF	TGTGCCAGCAGTTACTCGCCGCAGCCGAACACTGAAGCTTTCTTT	NA	TRBV6-5	TRBJ1-1	many
CASSHGGTGRGYTF	TGCGCCAGCAGCCATGGGGGTACGGGGAGGGGCTACACCTTC	NA	TRBV4-3	TRBJ1-2	once
CCADLVAGGPRETQYF	TGCTGTGCTGACCTAGTAGCGGGGGGGCCCCGGGAGACCCAGTACTTC	TRBD2	TRBV20-1	TRBJ2-5	NA
CSVVYGYNEQFF	TGCAGCGTTGTATACGGATACAATGAGCAGTTCTTC	NA	TRBV29-1	TRBJ2-1	many
CAISTTGWVDTQYF	TGTGCCATCAGTACGACAGGGTGGGTAGATACGCAGTATTTT	TRBD1	TRBV10-3	TRBJ2-3	few
CAISDALPHTGGGYNEQFF	TGTGCCATCAGTGATGCCTTGCCCCACACAGGGGGCGGTTACAATGAGCAGTTCTTC	TRBD1	TRBV10-3	TRBJ2-1	few
CASSEWRGPETQYF	TGTGCCAGCAGTGAATGGAGGGGCCCAGAGACCCAGTACTTC	NA	TRBV6-1	TRBJ2-5	NA
CSAVRGGASYEQYF	TGCAGTGCTGTAAGGGGAGGCGCATCCTACGAGCAGTACTTC	NA	TRBV20-1	TRBJ2-7	many
CASSYGDAGGYTF	TGTGCCAGCAGTTATGGGGATGCCGGAGGCTACACCTTC	NA	TRBV6-2/TRBV6-3	TRBJ1-2	few
CSARDQWLDSRGYTF	TGCAGTGCTAGAGATCAATGGTTGGACTCGCGTGGCTACACCTTC	NA	TRBV20-1	TRBJ1-2	few
CASSASGQAISPLHF	TGTGCCAGCAGCGCCTCGGGACAGGCGATTTCACCCCTCCACTTT	TRBD1	TRBV7-3	TRBJ1-6	few